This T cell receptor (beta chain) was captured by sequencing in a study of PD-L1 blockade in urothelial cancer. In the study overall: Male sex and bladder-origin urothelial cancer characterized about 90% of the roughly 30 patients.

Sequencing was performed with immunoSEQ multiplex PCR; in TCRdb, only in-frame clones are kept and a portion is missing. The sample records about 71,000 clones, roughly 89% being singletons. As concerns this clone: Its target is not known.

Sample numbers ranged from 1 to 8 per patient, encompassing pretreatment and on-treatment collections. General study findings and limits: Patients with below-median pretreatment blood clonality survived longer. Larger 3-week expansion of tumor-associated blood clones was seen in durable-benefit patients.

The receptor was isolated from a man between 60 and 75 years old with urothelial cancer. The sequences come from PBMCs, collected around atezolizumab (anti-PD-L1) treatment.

The CDR3 is CSVEVADRVNTEAFF. CDR3 in DNA: TGCAGCGTTGAAGTGGCCGACAGAGTGAACACTGAAGCTTTCTTT. The gene calls are TRBV29-1 and TRBJ1-1, with D possibly matching TRBD1 (5 bases). Trimming cost V 1 base and J 0 bases, with 12 bases left between them. Germline V gene lookup returns CDR1 SQVTM and CDR2 ANQGSEA. The CDR3 length is 15 residues. Based on the CDR3 plus reference TRBV29-1 and TRBJ1-1, the full variable domain is SAVISQKPSRDICQRGTSLTIQCQVDSQVTMMFWYRQQPGQSLTLIATANQGSEATYESGFVIDKFPISRPNLTFSTLTVSNMSPEDSSIYLCSVEVADRVNTEAFFGQGTRLTVV.